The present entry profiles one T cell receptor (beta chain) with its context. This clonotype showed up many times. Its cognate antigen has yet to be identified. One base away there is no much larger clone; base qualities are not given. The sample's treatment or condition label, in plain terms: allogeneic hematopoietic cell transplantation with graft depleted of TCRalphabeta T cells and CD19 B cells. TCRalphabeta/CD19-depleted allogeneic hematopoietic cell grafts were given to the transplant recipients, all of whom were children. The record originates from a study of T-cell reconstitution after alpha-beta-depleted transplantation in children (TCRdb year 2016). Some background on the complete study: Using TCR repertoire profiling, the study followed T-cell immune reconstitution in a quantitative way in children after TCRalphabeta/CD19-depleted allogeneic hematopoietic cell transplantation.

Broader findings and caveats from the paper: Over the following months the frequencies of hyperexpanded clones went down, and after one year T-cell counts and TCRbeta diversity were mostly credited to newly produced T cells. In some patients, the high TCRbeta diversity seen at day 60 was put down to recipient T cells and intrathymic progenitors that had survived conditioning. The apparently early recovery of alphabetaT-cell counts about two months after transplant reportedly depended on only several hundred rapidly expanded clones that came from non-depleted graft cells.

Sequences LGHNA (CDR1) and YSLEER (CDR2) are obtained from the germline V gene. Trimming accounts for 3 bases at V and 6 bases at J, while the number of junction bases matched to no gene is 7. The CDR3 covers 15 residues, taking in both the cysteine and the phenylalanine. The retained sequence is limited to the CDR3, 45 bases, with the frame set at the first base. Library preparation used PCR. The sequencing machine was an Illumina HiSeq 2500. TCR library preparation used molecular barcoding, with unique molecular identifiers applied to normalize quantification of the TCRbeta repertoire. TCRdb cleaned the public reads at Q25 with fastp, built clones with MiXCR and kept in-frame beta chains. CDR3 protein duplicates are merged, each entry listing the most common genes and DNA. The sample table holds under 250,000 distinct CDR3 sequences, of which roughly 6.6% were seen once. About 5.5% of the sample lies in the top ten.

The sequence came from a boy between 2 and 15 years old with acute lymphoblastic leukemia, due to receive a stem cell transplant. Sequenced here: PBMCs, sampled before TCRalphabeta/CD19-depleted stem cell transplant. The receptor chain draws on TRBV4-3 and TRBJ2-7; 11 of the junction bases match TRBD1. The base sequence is TGCGCCAGCAGCCAGAGGACAGGGGGCGTTCGCGAGCAGTACTTC. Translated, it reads CASSQRTGGVREQYF.